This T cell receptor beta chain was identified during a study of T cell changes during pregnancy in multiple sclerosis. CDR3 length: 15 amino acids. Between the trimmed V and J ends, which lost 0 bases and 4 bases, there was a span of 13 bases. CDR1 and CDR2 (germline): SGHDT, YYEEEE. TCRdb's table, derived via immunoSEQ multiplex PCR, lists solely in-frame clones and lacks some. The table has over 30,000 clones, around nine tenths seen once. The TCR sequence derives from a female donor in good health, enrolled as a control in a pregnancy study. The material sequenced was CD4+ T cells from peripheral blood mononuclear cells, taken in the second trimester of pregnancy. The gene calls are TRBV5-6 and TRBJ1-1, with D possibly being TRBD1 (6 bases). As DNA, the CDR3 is TGTGCCAGCAGCTTGGTGGGGACAAAGGGCACTGAAGCTTTCTTT. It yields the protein CASSLVGTKGTEAFF.